This is a list of T cell receptor beta chains from one sample in a study of PD-L1 blockade in urothelial cancer. The table came from immunoSEQ multiplex PCR; TCRdb's copy has only in-frame clones and leaves some out. Of tens of thousands of clones in the sample, roughly 83% were seen once. The sequenced sample was PBMCs, obtained around atezolizumab (anti-PD-L1) treatment. These TCRs come from a man in his 70s with urothelial cancer. The CDR3 runs from the conserved cysteine through the conserved F or W. Each record gives: clone size, J gene, V gene, D gene, CDR3 DNA, CDR3 protein. D genes are given only for firm matches. A clone size is listed for some rows: how often the clone was seen (once, few, many), or a class if it is expanded.

size: NA
J: TRBJ1-1
V: TRBV7-2
D: TRBD1
DNA: TGTGCCAGCTGCCCGTCTGGGGCGACAGGGGGCGGGTGCACTGAAGCTTTCTTT
CDR3: CASCPSGATGGGCTEAFF

size: NA
J: TRBJ2-1
V: TRBV5-1
D: NA
DNA: TGCGCCAGCAGACCGGACTGGAACTACAATGAGCAGTTCTTC
CDR3: CASRPDWNYNEQFF

size: NA
J: TRBJ2-7
V: TRBV7-2
D: NA
DNA: TGTGCCAGCAGCACGGGACTGCTGAGCTCCTACGAGCAGTACTTC
CDR3: CASSTGLLSSYEQYF

size: NA
J: TRBJ2-5
V: TRBV4-3
D: NA
DNA: TGCGCCAGCAGCCAAGATCTGGTGAGCCAAGAGACCCAGTACTTC
CDR3: CASSQDLVSQETQYF

size: large
J: TRBJ2-7
V: TRBV9
D: TRBD2
DNA: TGTGCCAGCAGCCCCCGTTCGGGACTAGCGGGAGTCGAGCAGTACTTC
CDR3: CASSPRSGLAGVEQYF

size: once
J: TRBJ2-7
V: TRBV5-1
D: TRBD1
DNA: TGCGCCAGCAGCATAGGACAGGGGGGCTACGAGCAGTACTTC
CDR3: CASSIGQGGYEQYF

size: NA
J: TRBJ2-2
V: TRBV27
D: TRBD2
DNA: TGTGCCAGCAGTCCTTTGACTAGCGGGGGCGGGGAGCTGTTTTTT
CDR3: CASSPLTSGGGELFF

size: NA
J: TRBJ2-1
V: TRBV30
D: TRBD2
DNA: TGTGCCTGGACCCTGCGGGAGGATGAGCAGTTCTTC
CDR3: CAWTLREDEQFF

size: NA
J: TRBJ1-2
V: TRBV6-5
D: TRBD1
DNA: TGTGCCAGCAGTTACAGACGACAGGGGTTTAATGGCTACACCTTC
CDR3: CASSYRRQGFNGYTF

size: NA
J: TRBJ1-4
V: TRBV6-1
D: TRBD1
DNA: TGTGCCAGCAGCGACAGGGGGTTGAATGAAAAACTGTTTTTT
CDR3: CASSDRGLNEKLFF

size: NA
J: TRBJ2-4
V: TRBV27
D: TRBD1
DNA: TGTGCCAGCAGTCCCCGTAGACAGGGTTGGGACATTCAGTACTTC
CDR3: CASSPRRQGWDIQYF

size: NA
J: TRBJ2-1
V: TRBV5-4
D: NA
DNA: TGTGCCAGCAGCTTGATGGCGGGGCACTCCTACAATGAGCAGTTCTTC
CDR3: CASSLMAGHSYNEQFF

size: NA
J: TRBJ2-6
V: TRBV5-4
D: TRBD1
DNA: TGTGCCAGCAGCTCCCTCAGGGGGCCTGGGGCCAACGTCCTGACTTTC
CDR3: CASSSLRGPGANVLTF

size: NA
J: TRBJ1-6
V: TRBV2
D: NA
DNA: TGTGCCAGCACCTCAGGGTCTATTAATTCACCCCTCCACTTT
CDR3: CASTSGSINSPLHF

size: few
J: TRBJ2-2
V: TRBV18
D: NA
DNA: TGTGCCAGCTCACCGGGACAGAACACCGGGGAGCTGTTTTTT
CDR3: CASSPGQNTGELFF

size: NA
J: TRBJ1-1
V: TRBV18
D: TRBD1
DNA: TGTGCCAGCTCACCAGAAAGGACAGGGGTACCAAACACTGAAGCTTTCTTT
CDR3: CASSPERTGVPNTEAFF

size: NA
J: TRBJ2-2
V: TRBV4-3
D: NA
DNA: TGCGCCAGCAGCCAAGATGGAGGGGCTGGAACCGGGGAGCTGTTTTTT
CDR3: CASSQDGGAGTGELFF

size: NA
J: TRBJ2-3
V: TRBV9
D: NA
DNA: TGTGCCAGCACCCCAAGAAGCATGACTAGTTTTCCAGATACGCAGTATTTT
CDR3: CASTPRSMTSFPDTQYF

size: NA
J: TRBJ2-7
V: TRBV18
D: TRBD1
DNA: TGTGCCAGCTCAAGTTTCTCCGGGACAGGGGCCGGGGAGCAGTACTTC
CDR3: CASSSFSGTGAGEQYF

size: NA
J: TRBJ2-1
V: TRBV5-7
D: TRBD2
DNA: TGTGCCAGCAGCGCACCGACTAGCGGGAGGATGAATGAGCAGTTCTTC
CDR3: CASSAPTSGRMNEQFF

size: NA
J: TRBJ1-2
V: TRBV7-2
D: NA
DNA: TGTGCCAGCAGCCTCGTAGGTGGGGGCATCTATGGCTACACCTTC
CDR3: CASSLVGGGIYGYTF

size: NA
J: TRBJ2-7
V: TRBV19
D: TRBD1
DNA: TGTGCCAGTAGTATAAATCTCGGGACAGGGGGCGAGCAGTACTTC
CDR3: CASSINLGTGGEQYF

size: NA
J: TRBJ2-7
V: TRBV7-2
D: NA
DNA: TGTGCCAGCAGCTTAGGGGGAGCATCCTACGAGCAGTACTTC
CDR3: CASSLGGASYEQYF

size: few
J: TRBJ2-6
V: TRBV4-2
D: NA
DNA: TGTGCCAGCAGCCAGGGACTGAATTCTGGGGCCAACGTCCTGACTTTC
CDR3: CASSQGLNSGANVLTF

size: NA
J: TRBJ2-1
V: TRBV6-5
D: NA
DNA: TGTGCCAGCAGTTACTCGTTTAGCCCTAGAGGCAATGAGCAGTTCTTC
CDR3: CASSYSFSPRGNEQFF

size: NA
J: TRBJ2-7
V: TRBV11-3
D: NA
DNA: TGTGCCAGCAGCTTAGATGTGAACCCCCAGTTTGAGCAGTACTTC
CDR3: CASSLDVNPQFEQYF

size: NA
J: TRBJ2-1
V: TRBV9
D: TRBD2
DNA: TGTGCCAGCACCGACCGGACTAGCGGGACTCACAATGAGCAGTTCTTC
CDR3: CASTDRTSGTHNEQFF

size: few
J: TRBJ1-6
V: TRBV6-5
D: NA
DNA: TGTGCCAGCAGTAAACAGGGTGGGGGATCACCCCTCCACTTT
CDR3: CASSKQGGGSPLHF

size: NA
J: TRBJ2-1
V: TRBV11-3
D: NA
DNA: TGTGCCAGCAGCTTCGAGGGGGACGAGCAGTTCTTC
CDR3: CASSFEGDEQFF

size: NA
J: TRBJ1-1
V: TRBV4-1
D: NA
DNA: TGCGCCAGCAGCCAAGTTATGAGGAAACGTGGAGGGACTGAAGCTTTCTTT
CDR3: CASSQVMRKRGGTEAFF

size: once
J: TRBJ2-2
V: TRBV5-5
D: TRBD1
DNA: TGTGCCAGCAGCTCTCCCCCGGGACAGGCGAACACCGGGGAGCTGTTTTTT
CDR3: CASSSPPGQANTGELFF